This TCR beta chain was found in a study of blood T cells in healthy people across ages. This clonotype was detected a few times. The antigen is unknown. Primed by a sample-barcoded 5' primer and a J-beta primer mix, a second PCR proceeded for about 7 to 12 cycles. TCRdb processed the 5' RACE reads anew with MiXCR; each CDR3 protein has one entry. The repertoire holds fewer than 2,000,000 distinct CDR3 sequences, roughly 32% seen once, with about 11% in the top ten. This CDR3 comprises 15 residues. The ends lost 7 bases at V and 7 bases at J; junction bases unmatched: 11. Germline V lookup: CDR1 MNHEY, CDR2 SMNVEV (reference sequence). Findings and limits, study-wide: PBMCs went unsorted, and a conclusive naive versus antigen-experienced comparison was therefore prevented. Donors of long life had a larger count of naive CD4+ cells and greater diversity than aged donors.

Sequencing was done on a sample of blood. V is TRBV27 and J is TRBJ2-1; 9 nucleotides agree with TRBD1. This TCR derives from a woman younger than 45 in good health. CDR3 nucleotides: TGTGCCAGCATTGAACCGGGACAGGGCCTAAATGAGCAGTTCTTC. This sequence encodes CASIEPGQGLNEQFF.